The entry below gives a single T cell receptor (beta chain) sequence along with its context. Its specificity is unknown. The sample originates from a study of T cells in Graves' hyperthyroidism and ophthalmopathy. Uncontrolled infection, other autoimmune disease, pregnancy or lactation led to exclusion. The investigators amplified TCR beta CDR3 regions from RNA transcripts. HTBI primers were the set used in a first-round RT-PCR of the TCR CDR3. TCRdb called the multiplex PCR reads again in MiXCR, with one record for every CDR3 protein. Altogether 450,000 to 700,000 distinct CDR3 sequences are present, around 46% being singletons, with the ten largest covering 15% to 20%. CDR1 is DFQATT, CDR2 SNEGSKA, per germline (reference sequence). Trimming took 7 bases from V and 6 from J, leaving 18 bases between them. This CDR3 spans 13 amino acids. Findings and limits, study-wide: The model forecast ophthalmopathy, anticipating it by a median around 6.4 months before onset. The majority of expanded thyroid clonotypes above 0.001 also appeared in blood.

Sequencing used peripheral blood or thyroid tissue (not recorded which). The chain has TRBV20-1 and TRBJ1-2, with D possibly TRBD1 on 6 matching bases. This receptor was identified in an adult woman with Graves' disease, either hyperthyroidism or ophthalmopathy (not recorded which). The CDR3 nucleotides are TGCAGTGGACTAGAGAGGGGGGGGCATGGCTACACCTTC. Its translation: CSGLERGGHGYTF.